Described below is a single TCR beta chain sequence and its context. Its antigen is not identified. Sequenced by immunoSEQ multiplex PCR; TCRdb stores in-frame clones only, minus some. The top ten hold about 12% of the sample, which has tens of thousands of clones, over 75% seen once. The data stem from a study of T cell responses to AZD1222 COVID-19 vaccine. Notes on the study in general: Within unmutated variant regions lay the reported targets of nearly half of spike-specific TCRs.

The CDR3 is 16 amino acids. The germline V gene encodes CDR1 SGHTA and CDR2 FQGNSA. V gave up 5 bases and J gave up 8 bases; unmatched junction bases: 13. Whether given at about 4 or about 12 weeks, second doses were pooled. This receptor was identified in an adult who received the AZD1222 COVID-19 vaccine. V gene TRBV7-2 combines with J gene TRBJ1-2; 11 bases match TRBD1. The sequencing used peripheral blood, collected 28 days after the second AZD1222 dose. The CDR3 DNA reads as TGTGCCAGCAGCCGGACCTCAGGACAGGGGGCTGGGGGCTACACCTTC. Protein: CASSRTSGQGAGGYTF.